The rows below give T cell receptor beta chains drawn from one sample of a study of early T cells in non-severe SARS-CoV-2 infection. TCRdb used MiXCR to reprocess the 5' RACE reads, holding one entry per CDR3 protein. Of about 33,000 distinct CDR3 sequences listed, roughly 5.9% are singletons. Sequencing was carried out using whole blood. The receptors derive from an adult who was a healthcare worker with PCR-confirmed SARS-CoV-2 infection or an uninfected control (not recorded which). CDR3s include the opening cysteine and the closing phenylalanine or tryptophan. The D gene is left open where the match is weak. A row's size may be missing; if present it is once, few, many or a size class.

J	V	D	size	DNA	CDR3
TRBJ1-5	TRBV19	-	medium-sized	TGTGCCAGTAGTACCTCCTCAGGGGGCAATCAGCCCCAGCATTTT	CASSTSSGGNQPQHF
TRBJ1-1	TRBV7-9	-	many	TGTGCCAGCAGCTTAAGTGGAGGCAATGAAGCTTTCTTT	CASSLSGGNEAFF
TRBJ2-7	TRBV27	-	many	TGTGCCAGCAGTTGGAACCTAGACAACGAGCAGTACTTC	CASSWNLDNEQYF
TRBJ2-7	TRBV2	-	many	TGTGCCAGCCGGGACGGGCGAACCTACGAGCAGTACTTC	CASRDGRTYEQYF
TRBJ2-5	TRBV5-1	-	many	TGCGCCAGCAGCTTGTTTCCGGAGTACCAAGAGACCCAGTACTTC	CASSLFPEYQETQYF
TRBJ1-1	TRBV7-2	-	few	TGTGCCAGCAGCTTAGCGTCGGGGGGAAGGACTGAAGCTTTCTTT	CASSLASGGRTEAFF
TRBJ1-4	TRBV30	-	many	TGTGCCTGGGATCACGGGACGGTGAATGAAAAACTGTTTTTT	CAWDHGTVNEKLFF
TRBJ2-7	TRBV28	-	-	TGTGCCAGCGACACAGGGCCGGTCTACGAGCAGTACTTC	CASDTGPVYEQYF
TRBJ1-1	TRBV9	-	many	TGTGCCAGCAGCTCCCACGTCGGAGGGTTGGACACTGAAGCTTTCTTT	CASSSHVGGLDTEAFF
TRBJ2-2	TRBV6-1	TRBD2	many	TGTGCCAGCAGTGGACGATACGGGACTAGAGAGACCGGGGAGCTGTTTTTT	CASSGRYGTRETGELFF
TRBJ1-6	TRBV5-1	TRBD1	-	TGCGCCAGCAGCTCGGGACAGGCATACAATTCACCCCTCCACTTT	CASSSGQAYNSPLHF
TRBJ2-1	TRBV24-1	-	-	TGTGCCACCAGCGTCTTTGTGGCAGGGGTCAATGAGCAGTTCTTC	CATSVFVAGVNEQFF
TRBJ2-1	TRBV7-2	-	many	TGTGCCAGCAGCCCTGACGGGCAGTACAATGAGCAGTTCTTC	CASSPDGQYNEQFF
TRBJ2-1	TRBV4-1	-	many	TGCGCCAGCAGCCAGGAACAGGGATCAATTTACAATGAGCAGTTCTTC	CASSQEQGSIYNEQFF
TRBJ2-4	TRBV2	-	many	TGTGCCAGCAGGGGAGTATCCAAAAACATTCAGTACTTC	CASRGVSKNIQYF
TRBJ2-1	TRBV20-1	-	many	TGCAGTGCTAGAGTGGCTAGACCCCCGAATGAGCAGTTCTTC	CSARVARPPNEQFF
TRBJ1-1	TRBV4-1	-	few	TGCGCCAGCAGCCAAGATACGGGGAGGGACACTGAAGCTTTCTTT	CASSQDTGRDTEAFF
TRBJ2-1	TRBV11-2	-	few	TGTGCCAGCAGCTTAGTTGCGCGGGAGCAGTTCTTC	CASSLVAREQFF
TRBJ1-6	TRBV6-5	-	many	TGTGCCAGCAGTTACTCGAGTAGCTCCTATAATTCACCCCTCCACTTT	CASSYSSSSYNSPLHF
TRBJ2-3	TRBV10-3	-	few	TGTGCCATCAGTGACTTAGAGGATACGCAGTATTTT	CAISDLEDTQYF
TRBJ2-5	TRBV6-2/TRBV6-3	-	few	TGTGCCAGCAGTTACTCGGGGGCTGCAGAGACCCAGTACTTC	CASSYSGAAETQYF
TRBJ1-2	TRBV21-1	-	many	TGTGCCAGCAGCAAAGTGCCAAGGGCCACAACATATGGCTACACCTTC	CASSKVPRATTYGYTF
TRBJ2-7	TRBV11-2	-	many	TGTGCCAGCAGCTTGGCGGGATCCTACGAGCAGTACTTC	CASSLAGSYEQYF
TRBJ2-6	TRBV29-1	-	few	TGCAGCGTCATAGGGTCTGGGGCCAACGTCCTGACTTTC	CSVIGSGANVLTF
TRBJ2-1	TRBV28	-	many	TGTGCCAGCAGTTTAAAGGACAATGAGCAGTTCTTC	CASSLKDNEQFF
TRBJ2-7	TRBV29-1	-	-	TGCAGCGTTTACGCCGGATCCTACGAGCAGTACTTC	CSVYAGSYEQYF
TRBJ2-5	TRBV29-1	TRBD2	few	TGCAGCGTTCAGGGACTAGCGGCTGATTTTATCAGGTGGCAAGAGACCCAGTACTTC	CSVQGLAADFIRWQETQYF
TRBJ1-1	TRBV10-2	-	many	TGCGCCAGCAGTGAGGGGGTTGGCACTGAAGCTTTCTTT	CASSEGVGTEAFF
TRBJ2-7	TRBV2	TRBD2	few	TGTGCCAGCAGACTAGCGGGAGGGCGGGGGTACGAGCAGTACTTC	CASRLAGGRGYEQYF
TRBJ2-7	TRBV7-9	-	many	TGTGCCAGCAGCTTATCCAGGGACCGGAGCTCCTACGAGCAGTACTTC	CASSLSRDRSSYEQYF
TRBJ1-1	TRBV5-6	-	many	TGTGCCAGCAGCTTGGGAGGGCCAGACTCCGCGCTTGGGGCTTTCTTT	CASSLGGPDSALGAFF
TRBJ2-3	TRBV10-3	-	many	TGTGCCATCAGTGAGGCTACCGCAGATACGCAGTATTTT	CAISEATADTQYF
TRBJ2-3	TRBV19	TRBD2	many	TGTGCCAGTAGCTCGCTAGCGGGAACAGATACGCAGTATTTT	CASSSLAGTDTQYF